This T cell receptor beta chain was found in a study of control samples from healthy donors and cancer patients. This clone was observed once. This CDR3 region has 14 residues. V was cut by 5 bases and J by 1 base, with 11 bases left in between. Germline V gene lookup returns CDR1 LNHDA and CDR2 SQIVND (reference sequence). This table comes from immunoSEQ multiplex PCR, and its TCRdb copy is limited to in-frame clones, with some not included. The data hold tens of thousands of clones, with 80% to 95% observed a single time. This chain links TRBV19 with TRBJ1-1; D is ambiguous. The receptor's source is a man aged 30 to 39 with colorectal cancer. The sequenced sample was PBMCs. This chain's CDR3 is CASSYGGKNTEAFF. The CDR3 coding sequence is TGTGCCAGTAGTTACGGCGGCAAGAACACTGAAGCTTTCTTT.